Following are 25 T cell receptor beta chains from one sample sequenced in a study of OX40 agonist ivuxolimab in advanced cancers. Here immunoSEQ multiplex PCR was the method, and the copy in TCRdb shows in-frame clones only, minus some. The sample holds around 100,000 clones, around 87% seen once. The source material was CD4+ or CD8+ T cells sorted from blood, sampled in a trial of the OX40 agonist ivuxolimab. All receptors come from an adult with an advanced solid tumor such as melanoma, head and neck, liver or kidney cancer.

The V call is TRBV7-2, the J call TRBJ2-7; unclear D gene. CDR3 size: 13 residues. V was cut by 1 base and J by 7 bases, with 11 bases left in between. Germline CDR1 is SGHTA and CDR2 is FQGNSA. The CDR3 DNA sequence: TGTGCCAGCAGCTTAGTCGCGGTGGGGGAGCAGTACTTC. This encodes CASSLVAVGEQYF.

The CDR3 DNA reads as TGTGCCAGCAGTCATGACAGCCGTTATACCGGGGAGCTGTTTTTT. Translated: CASSHDSRYTGELFF. The rearrangement joins TRBV6-1 to TRBJ2-2; possibly TRBD1 for D (5 bases). This CDR3 is built from 15 residues. Germline loops: CDR1 MNHNS, CDR2 SASEGT. The V and J ends lost 5 bases and 5 bases respectively, with 15 bases between them.

V usage is TRBV2 and J usage is TRBJ2-4; TRBD1 or TRBD2 may be the D gene (6 bases each). Trimming cost V 4 bases and J 5 bases, with 12 bases left between them. Germline CDR1 SNHLY, CDR2 FYNNEI. The CDR3 runs 14 residues. The CDR3 spells CASSATRGQNIQYF. CDR3 DNA sequence: TGTGCCAGCAGTGCCACCCGGGGGCAAAACATTCAGTACTTC. The full variable domain, its missing parts supplied by reference TRBV2 and TRBJ2-4, is EPEVTQTPSHQVTQMGQEVILRCVPISNHLYFYWYRQILGQKVEFLVSFYNNEISEKSEIFDDQFSVERPDGSNFTLKIRSTKLEDSAMYFCASSATRGQNIQYFGAGTRLSVL.

This rearrangement joins TRBV27 to TRBJ1-2, with a possible D match to TRBD1 (6 bases). Germline V gives CDR1 MNHEY, CDR2 SMNVEV (reference sequence). CDR3 length equals 16 residues. The V end lost 4 bases, the J end lost 4 bases, and 19 bases lay between the germline ends. This chain's CDR3 is CASSWGQRSRGYGYTF. As DNA, the CDR3 is TGTGCCAGCAGTTGGGGACAACGTTCTCGTGGCTATGGCTACACCTTC.

The genes are TRBV2 and TRBJ2-7, with TRBD2 matching 13 bases. CDR1 and CDR2 (germline): SNHLY, FYNNEI. The CDR3 is 14 amino acids. V was clipped by 7 bases and J by 2 bases; unmatched bases: 2. CDR3 sequence: CASTGTSGAYEQYF. The CDR3 DNA follows: TGTGCCAGCACCGGGACTAGCGGGGCCTACGAGCAGTACTTC.

The J gene is TRBJ2-2, the V gene TRBV10-3; 9 nucleotides agree with TRBD1. The length of the CDR3 is 16 residues. J gave up 5 bases and V 10 bases, and 14 bases lay outside the gene matches. Germline CDR1 and CDR2: ENHRY and SYGVKD. CDR3 protein: CATRSETGGGTGELFF. The CDR3 DNA sequence: TGTGCCACCCGATCCGAGACAGGGGGAGGTACCGGGGAGCTGTTTTTT.

V is TRBV27 and J is TRBJ2-2, with D unclear. The CDR3 sequence is 14 residues long. Trimming took 4 bases from V and 4 from J, leaving 10 bases between them. Germline values: CDR1 MNHEY, CDR2 SMNVEV (reference sequence). DNA of the CDR3: TGTGCCAGCAGTTCAAACGTCCCCACCGGGGAGCTGTTTTTT. Translated: CASSSNVPTGELFF.

This chain joins TRBV27 and TRBJ1-2, with a possible D match to TRBD1 (5 bases). Deletions cut 5 bases from V and 7 bases from J, with 11 bases between. The CDR3 totals 12 residues. Germline CDR1 MNHEY, CDR2 SMNVEV (reference sequence). CDR3 loop: CASSGPGGGYTF. In DNA form, the CDR3 reads TGTGCCAGCAGTGGGCCCGGGGGTGGCTACACCTTC.

CDR3 residues: CASSQVLVGGGTEAFF. The DNA for the CDR3 is TGCGCCAGCAGCCAAGTATTAGTAGGAGGGGGAACTGAAGCTTTCTTT. V usage is TRBV4-3 and J usage is TRBJ1-1, with D perhaps TRBD1 (6 bases). This CDR3 contains 16 residues. The germline V and J ends were trimmed by 1 base and 5 bases, with 17 bases remaining between them. Germline CDR1 is LGHNA and CDR2 is YSLEER.

The CDR3 nucleotides are TGCGCCAGCAGATTGAGTCCCACAGTCGGGGGCGCGTCTCGCACAGATACGCAGTATTTT. The encoded protein is CASRLSPTVGGASRTDTQYF. The rearrangement joins TRBV5-1 to TRBJ2-3; tentatively, D is TRBD1 or TRBD2 (6 bases each). V lost 5 bases and J lost 1, with 29 bases in between. The CDR3 loop spans 20 amino acids. Per the germline V gene, CDR1 is SGHRS and CDR2 is YFSETQ. Based on the CDR3 plus reference TRBV5-1 and TRBJ2-3, the full variable domain is KAGVTQTPRYLIKTRGQQVTLSCSPISGHRSVSWYQQTPGQGLQFLFEYFSETQRNKGNFPGRFSGRQFSNSRSEMNVSTLELGDSALYLCASRLSPTVGGASRTDTQYFGPGTRLTVL.

The genes are TRBV5-1 and TRBJ2-1; 14 bases are a match to TRBD2. In germline, CDR1 is SGHRS, CDR2 YFSETQ. The J segment lost 9 bases and the V segment lost 1 base, leaving 9 bases of the junction unmatched. This CDR3 is built from 17 residues. This CDR3 reads CASSLISGTSGSGEQFF. DNA of the CDR3: TGCGCCAGCAGCTTGATCTCCGGGACTAGCGGGAGCGGTGAGCAGTTCTTC.

The chain uses TRBV19 and TRBJ1-1; D unresolved. V was clipped by 1 base and J by 4 bases, with 10 bases between them. The CDR3 contains 14 residues. Germline assignment: CDR1 LNHDA and CDR2 SQIVND (reference sequence). In DNA form, the CDR3 reads TGTGCCAGTAGTATAGCAGGAGATCGCACTGAAGCTTTCTTT. Protein sequence: CASSIAGDRTEAFF.

This chain links TRBV27 with TRBJ1-2; D is perhaps TRBD1 (5 bases). The germline V gene encodes CDR1 MNHEY and CDR2 SMNVEV (reference sequence). CDR3 length: 14 amino acids. V lost 6 bases, J lost 3 bases, and 14 bases lay in between. The CDR3, as DNA: TGTGCCAGCAGCCCAGGGAGGGCGGACTATGGCTACACCTTC. It codes for CASSPGRADYGYTF.

The chain links TRBV25-1 to TRBJ2-4, with D perhaps TRBD2 (6 bases). This CDR3 has 16 amino acids. The germline CDR1 and CDR2 sequences are MGHDK and SYGVNS. V was clipped by 7 bases and J by 0 bases, with 16 bases between them. CDR3 in amino acids: CASTGLFMRAKNIQYF. CDR3 in DNA: TGTGCCAGCACGGGACTTTTCATGAGAGCCAAAAACATTCAGTACTTC.

This chain links TRBV6-1 with TRBJ2-2; D possibly corresponds to TRBD2 (6 bases). The CDR3 spans 13 residues. Germline V gene data show CDR1 as MNHNS and CDR2 as SASEGT. CDR3 loop: CVLRGGNTGELFF. The DNA for the CDR3 is TGTGTACTCCGGGGAGGGAACACCGGGGAGCTGTTTTTT.

CDR3 sequence (DNA): TGCGCCAGCAGCGCACGGGGGGGCTCCTACGAGCAGTACTTC. It codes for CASSARGGSYEQYF. This rearrangement joins TRBV5-1 to TRBJ2-7; 8 positions agree with TRBD2. J was trimmed by 0 bases and V by 4 bases; bases with no gene match: 3. The germline CDR1 and CDR2 sequences are SGHRS and YFSETQ. The CDR3 totals 14 residues.

A single count supports this clone. CDR3 DNA sequence: TGTGCCAGCAGCTTTGACCGATTGGGACTAGCGGGGGCCACAGATACGCAGTATTTT. This encodes CASSFDRLGLAGATDTQYF. The V call is TRBV7-8, the J call TRBJ2-3; TRBD2 matches at 14 bases. Trimming cost V 3 bases and J 2 bases; bases outside gene matches: 10. The germline gives CDR1 SGHVS, CDR2 FQNEAQ. The CDR3 spans 19 residues.

The chain joins TRBV7-3 to TRBJ2-3; D is uncertain. This CDR3 is 14 amino acids long. Germline CDR1 reads SGHTA; CDR2 reads FQGTGA. The V end was cut by 5 bases, the J end by 7 bases, with 16 bases between. The CDR3 here is CASSPDAGTYTQYF. CDR3 nucleotide sequence: TGTGCCAGCAGCCCAGACGCAGGAACTTATACGCAGTATTTT.

V and J are TRBV5-5 and TRBJ2-7; 7 bases are a match to TRBD2. Per germline, CDR1 SGHKS and CDR2 YYEKEE (reference sequence). J lost 2 bases, V lost 4 bases, and 12 bases had no gene match. The CDR3 has 16 residues. CDR3 in DNA: TGTGCCAGCAGCCCCGGTGGGCTAGCGGTGACCTACGAGCAGTACTTC. It yields the protein CASSPGGLAVTYEQYF. The full variable domain, its missing parts supplied by reference TRBV5-5 and TRBJ2-7, is DAGVTQSPTHLIKTRGQQVTLRCSPISGHKSVSWYQQVLGQGPQFIFQYYEKEERGRGNFPDRFSARQFPNYSSELNVNALLLGDSALYLCASSPGGLAVTYEQYFGPGTRLTVT.

The CDR3 DNA follows: TGTGCTAGTGGTTACCATATCACAGATACGCAGTATTTT. This codes for CASGYHITDTQYF. The rearrangement links TRBV12-5 to TRBJ2-3, with D unresolved. The ends were cut back, 4 bases at V and 2 bases at J, with 7 bases in the middle. The germline V gene encodes CDR1 LGHNT and CDR2 FRNRAP. The CDR3 loop spans 13 amino acids. The entire variable domain, with the rest obtained from reference TRBV12-5 and TRBJ2-3, is as follows: DARVTQTPRHKVTEMGQEVTMRCQPILGHNTVFWYRQTMMQGLELLAYFRNRAPLDDSGMPKDRFSAEMPDATLATLKIQPSEPRDSAVYFCASGYHITDTQYFGPGTRLTVL.

This clone appeared once. The CDR3 spells CASSRESQETQYF. The CDR3 DNA follows: TGTGCCAGCAGCCGGGAGTCCCAAGAGACCCAGTACTTC. The chain couples TRBV5-4 to TRBJ2-5; TRBD2 might be the D (6 bases). Germline V gene lookup returns CDR1 SGHNT and CDR2 YYREEE (reference sequence). V was shortened by 4 bases and J by 1 base, with 8 bases between the two germline ends. The CDR3 totals 13 residues.

In this sample, this clone turned up once. The chain uses TRBV25-1 and TRBJ2-3, with 9 positions matching TRBD1. This CDR3 spans 14 amino acids. Trimming at V came to 3 bases and at J to 6 bases, leaving 4 bases not matched to a gene. Germline lookup yields CDR1 MGHDK and CDR2 SYGVNS. The CDR3 sequence: CASSEPGQGDTQYF. In DNA form, the CDR3 reads TGTGCCAGCAGTGAGCCTGGACAGGGGGATACGCAGTATTTT.

This chain links TRBV15 with TRBJ2-2; D ambiguous. Trimming took off 0 bases at V and 2 bases at J, with 10 bases between the two ends. The CDR3 spans 16 residues. Germline V gene lookup returns CDR1 LNHNV and CDR2 YYDKDF (reference sequence). This CDR3 reads CATSRDTDFNTGELFF. The CDR3 DNA sequence: TGTGCCACCAGCAGAGATACAGATTTTAACACCGGGGAGCTGTTTTTT.

This chain joins TRBV6-1 and TRBJ2-3; D possibly corresponds to TRBD2 (5 bases). The germline V and J ends were trimmed by 1 base and 3 bases, with 14 bases remaining between them. Germline CDR1 is MNHNS and CDR2 is SASEGT. The CDR3 contains 16 residues. The CDR3 DNA sequence: TGTGCCAGCAGTGAAGAAGGTGGAGGTTCAACAGATACGCAGTATTTT. Protein product: CASSEEGGGSTDTQYF.

This rearrangement joins TRBV11-2 to TRBJ2-7; possibly TRBD1 for D (5 bases). Germline V gene data show CDR1 as SGHAT and CDR2 as FQNNGV. The CDR3 sequence is 15 residues long. The V gene lost 4 bases and the J gene lost 0 bases, with 13 bases spanning the gap. The CDR3 DNA reads as TGTGCCAGCAGCTACCCTGGGGCGATCTCCTACGAGCAGTACTTC. Amino acids: CASSYPGAISYEQYF.